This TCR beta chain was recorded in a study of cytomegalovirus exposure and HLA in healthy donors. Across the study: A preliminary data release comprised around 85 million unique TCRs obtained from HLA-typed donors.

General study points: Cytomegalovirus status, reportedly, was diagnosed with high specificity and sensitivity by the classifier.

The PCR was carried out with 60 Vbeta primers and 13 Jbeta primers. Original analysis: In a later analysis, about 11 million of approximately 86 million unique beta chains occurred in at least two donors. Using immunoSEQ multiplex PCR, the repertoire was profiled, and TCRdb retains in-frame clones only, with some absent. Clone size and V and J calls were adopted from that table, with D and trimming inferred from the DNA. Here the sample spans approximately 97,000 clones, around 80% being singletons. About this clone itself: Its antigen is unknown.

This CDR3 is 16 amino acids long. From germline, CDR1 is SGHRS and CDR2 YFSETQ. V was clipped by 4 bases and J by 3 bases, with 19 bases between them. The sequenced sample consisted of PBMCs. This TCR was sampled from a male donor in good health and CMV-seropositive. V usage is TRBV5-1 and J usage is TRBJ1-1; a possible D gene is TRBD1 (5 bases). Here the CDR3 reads CASSLRAGPLDTEAFF. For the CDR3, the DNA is TGCGCCAGCAGCCTCCGGGCGGGGCCCCTTGACACTGAAGCTTTCTTT. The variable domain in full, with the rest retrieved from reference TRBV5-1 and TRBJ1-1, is KAGVTQTPRYLIKTRGQQVTLSCSPISGHRSVSWYQQTPGQGLQFLFEYFSETQRNKGNFPGRFSGRQFSNSRSEMNVSTLELGDSALYLCASSLRAGPLDTEAFFGQGTRLTVV.